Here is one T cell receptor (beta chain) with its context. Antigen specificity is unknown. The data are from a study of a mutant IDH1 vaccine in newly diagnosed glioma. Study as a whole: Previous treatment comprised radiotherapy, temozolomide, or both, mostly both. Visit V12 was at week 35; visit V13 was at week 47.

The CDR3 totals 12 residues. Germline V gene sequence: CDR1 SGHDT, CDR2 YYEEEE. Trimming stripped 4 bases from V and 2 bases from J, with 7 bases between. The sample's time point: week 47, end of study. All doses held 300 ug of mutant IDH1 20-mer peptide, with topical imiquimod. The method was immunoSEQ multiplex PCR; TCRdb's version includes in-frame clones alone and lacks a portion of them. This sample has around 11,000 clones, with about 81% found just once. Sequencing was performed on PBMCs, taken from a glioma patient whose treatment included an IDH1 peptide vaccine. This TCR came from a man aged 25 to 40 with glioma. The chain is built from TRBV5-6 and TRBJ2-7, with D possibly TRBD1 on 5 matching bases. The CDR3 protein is CASSQDTYEQYF. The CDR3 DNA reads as TGTGCCAGCAGCCAGGACACCTACGAGCAGTACTTC.